This T cell receptor beta chain originates from a study of response to subunit inactivated influenza vaccine. Overall study findings and caveats: A suggestion made by the authors is that each seasonal influenza vaccination recruits few new T cells.

This clonotype occurred many times. What it binds is unknown. One entry per CDR3 protein results from TCRdb running MiXCR on the RT-PCR reads. The sample carries roughly 700,000 distinct CDR3 sequences, approximately 13% recorded once. Per the germline V gene, CDR1 is MNHEY and CDR2 is SMNVEV (reference sequence). CDR3 size: 13 residues. V trimming: 2 bases; J trimming: 6 bases; junction bases outside the gene matches: 4. This chain connects TRBV27 to TRBJ2-7; the match to TRBD1 covers 7 bases. This receptor was obtained from a man aged 50-59 years who received an inactivated influenza vaccine. Sequenced here: PBMCs from blood, sampled 14 to 15 days before vaccination. CDR3 nucleotide sequence: TGTGCCAGCAGTTTAAACCCAGGGGGCGAGCAGTACTTC. Amino acids: CASSLNPGGEQYF.